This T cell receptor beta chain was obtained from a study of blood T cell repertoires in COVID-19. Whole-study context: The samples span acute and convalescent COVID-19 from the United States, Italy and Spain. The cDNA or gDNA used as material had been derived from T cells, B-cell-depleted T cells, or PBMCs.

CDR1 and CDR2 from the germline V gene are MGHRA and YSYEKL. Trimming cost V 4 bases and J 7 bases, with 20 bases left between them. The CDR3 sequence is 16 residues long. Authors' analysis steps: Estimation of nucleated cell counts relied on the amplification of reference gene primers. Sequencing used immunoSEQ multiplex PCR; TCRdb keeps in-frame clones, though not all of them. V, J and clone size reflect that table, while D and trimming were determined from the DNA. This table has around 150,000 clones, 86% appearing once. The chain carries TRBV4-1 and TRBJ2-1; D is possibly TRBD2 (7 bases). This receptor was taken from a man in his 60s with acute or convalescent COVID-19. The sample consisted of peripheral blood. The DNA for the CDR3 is TGCGCCAGCAGCCCGGGGGGCCCCCGGACCAGGAATGAGCAGTTCTTC. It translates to CASSPGGPRTRNEQFF.